The T cell receptor beta chain under discussion was sequenced for a study of read filtering for tumor transcriptome and immune sequencing. Trimming at V came to 5 bases and at J to 4 bases, leaving 9 bases not matched to a gene. The CDR3 is 15 residues long. CDR1 and CDR2 (germline): SEHNR, FQNEAQ (reference sequence). In its sample, this clonotype was seen a few times. Molecular barcoded adaptors covering alpha/delta and beta/gamma chains were used on around 370 ng RNA. A single record per CDR3 protein comes from TCRdb applying MiXCR to the reads. Of 20,000 to 30,000 distinct CDR3 sequences listed, 20% to 25% are singletons.

Sequenced input: a population of CD138-negative cells sorted from bone marrow. The receptor was isolated from a donor aged 40 or over with multiple myeloma. This rearrangement joins TRBV7-9 to TRBJ1-1, with 8 bases fitting TRBD1. The CDR3 sequence: CASSPMDRDGTEAFF. CDR3 nucleotides: TGTGCCAGCAGCCCGATGGACAGGGATGGCACTGAAGCTTTCTTT.